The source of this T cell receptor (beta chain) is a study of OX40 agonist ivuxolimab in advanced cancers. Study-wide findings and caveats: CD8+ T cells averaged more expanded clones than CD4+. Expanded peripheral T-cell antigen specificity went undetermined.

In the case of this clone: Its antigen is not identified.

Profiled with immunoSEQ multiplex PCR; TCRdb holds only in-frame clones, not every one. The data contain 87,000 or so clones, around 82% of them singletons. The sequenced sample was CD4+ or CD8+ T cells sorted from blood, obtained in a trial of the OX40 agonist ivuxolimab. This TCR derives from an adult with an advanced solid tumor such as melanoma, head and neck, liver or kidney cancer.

The CDR3: CASSYRMSKQYF. The CDR3 DNA follows: TGTGCCAGCAGCTATAGGATGAGCAAGCAGTACTTC. The chain carries TRBV2 and TRBJ2-7, with D unresolved. The CDR3 loop spans 12 amino acids. CDR1 and CDR2 (germline): SNHLY, FYNNEI. V was trimmed by 6 bases and J by 8 bases, leaving 14 bases between them.